This section outlines one TCR beta chain sequence together with its context. As yet, its antigen is unknown. The data were produced by immunoSEQ multiplex PCR, yet TCRdb's version contains in-frame clones alone and is incomplete. The data hold 150,000 to 200,000 clones, with 88% observed a single time. The data stem from a study of T cell responses to AZD1222 COVID-19 vaccine. Trimming pared 6 bases from V and 4 bases from J, leaving 10 bases between. The CDR3 covers 13 residues. Study observations and caveats: There were mostly white British donors and more females than males, and clonal diversity was possibly underestimated. Regions 160-218 and 743-854 held dominance among vaccine-associated CD4 TCRs, which spanned spike. Every sample of the repertoires postdated the peak T cell response.

Specimen: peripheral blood, collected on day 0 of AZD1222 vaccination. The source is an adult in good health. The chain has TRBV12-3 or TRBV12-4 and TRBJ1-5; D possibly corresponds to TRBD1 (5 bases). The CDR3 here is CASRGTVNQPQHF. DNA of the CDR3: TGTGCCAGCAGGGGGACGGTTAATCAGCCCCAGCATTTT.